The clone carrying this T cell receptor (beta chain) was picked up many times. The target antigen is unknown. Uncontrolled infection, other autoimmune disease, pregnancy or lactation disqualified patients from enrolment. This entry belongs to a study of T cells in Graves' hyperthyroidism and ophthalmopathy. Study details: Blood from the periphery was taken at initial diagnosis, before any treatment.

The CDR3 is made up of 14 amino acids. Trimming stripped 7 bases from V and 4 bases from J, with 16 bases between. Germline CDR1 is MDHEN and CDR2 is SYDVKM. Whole-study findings and limits: The model predicted ophthalmopathy a median approximately six months before onset. Most clonotypes expanded in the thyroid (above 0.001) were also present in blood.

Amplification of TCR beta CDR3 regions was performed using RNA transcripts as template. First-round RT-PCR of the TCR CDR3 relied on the HTBI primer set. TCRdb reprocessed the multiplex PCR reads with MiXCR, giving one entry per CDR3 protein. The table records approximately 610,000 distinct CDR3 sequences, roughly 15% of them present only once. The sequenced sample consisted of blood. The clonotype was recovered from a woman in her 40s with Graves' ophthalmopathy. V is TRBV28 and J is TRBJ1-1; D possibly corresponds to TRBD1 (6 bases). CDR3 sequence (DNA): TGTGCCAGCACCAGCCGGGGGGGCCGCACTGAAGCTTTCTTT. Translating it yields CASTSRGGRTEAFF. Complete variable domain (other parts from reference TRBV28 and TRBJ1-1): DVKVTQSSRYLVKRTGEKVFLECVQDMDHENMFWYRQDPGLGLRLIYFSYDVKMKEKGDIPEGYSVSREKKERFSLILESASTNQTSMYLCASTSRGGRTEAFFGQGTRLTVV.